This T cell receptor beta chain was recovered during a study of blood T cell repertoires in COVID-19. The table came from immunoSEQ multiplex PCR; TCRdb's copy has only in-frame clones and leaves some out. The repertoire consists of 250,000 or so clones, with around 90% occurring once and the leading ten covering around 3.1%. Many counts were recorded for this clone. Enrollees, about 18 to 95 years old, lived in roughly 24 US areas. CDR1 and CDR2 (germline): MRHNA, SNTAGT. With 3 bases removed from V and 4 bases from J, the gap between germline ends came to 21 bases. This CDR3 has 17 residues. The sequence derives from a woman aged 40 to 50 who had been exposed to COVID-19. The specimen sequenced was PBMCs or T cells enriched from blood (not recorded which). J is TRBJ1-2 and V is TRBV6-4; the D gene is possibly TRBD1 (5 bases). CDR3 amino acids: CASSETSRQGLPYGYTF. For the CDR3, the DNA is TGTGCCAGCAGTGAAACCTCTCGGCAGGGTCTTCCCTATGGCTACACCTTC.